Listed here are 32 T cell receptor beta chains from one sample, sequenced in a study of T cells after posttransplantation cyclophosphamide. The repertoire was sequenced with immunoSEQ multiplex PCR; TCRdb's copy has only in-frame clones and lacks some. The sample includes 30,000 to 40,000 clones, none of them occurring once. Source material: PBMCs. These receptors were collected from a man aged 50-60 years in good health, CMV-negative, and a related stem cell transplant donor.

This clone was counted ten times or more. This chain connects TRBV5-1 to TRBJ2-7; D gene uncertain. The CDR3 runs 13 residues. The V gene's germline CDR1 is SGHRS and CDR2 YFSETQ. Trimming pared 0 bases from V and 2 bases from J, leaving 6 bases between. The CDR3 DNA reads TGCGCCAGCAGCTTGGATGGCACCTACGAGCAGTACTTC. Translation: CASSLDGTYEQYF.

This clone was seen ten or more times. This rearrangement joins TRBV7-2 to TRBJ1-1; 9 nucleotides align to TRBD1. Germline values: CDR1 SGHTA, CDR2 FQGNSA. Trimming at V came to 1 base and at J to 4 bases, leaving 4 bases not matched to a gene. This CDR3 contains 15 residues. Written as DNA, the CDR3 is TGTGCCAGCAGCTTAGTGGGACAGGGATTCACTGAAGCTTTCTTT. Translating gives CASSLVGQGFTEAFF. Using reference TRBV7-2 and TRBJ1-1 for the parts outside the CDR3, the full variable domain is GAGVSQSPSNKVTEKGKDVELRCDPISGHTALYWYRQSLGQGLEFLIYFQGNSAPDKSGLPSDRFSAERTGGSVSTLTIQRTQQEDSAVYLCASSLVGQGFTEAFFGQGTRLTVV.

This chain joins TRBV19 and TRBJ2-7, with 9 bases lining up with TRBD1. The CDR3 is 13 amino acids. The ends lost 8 bases at V and 4 bases at J; junction bases unmatched: 6. The germline V gene encodes CDR1 LNHDA and CDR2 SQIVND (reference sequence). Here the CDR3 reads CASGGQGRYEQYF. CDR3 in DNA: TGTGCCAGTGGGGGACAGGGCCGATACGAGCAGTACTTC.

This clone occurred many times. Its ends do not fully match the called genes, so a read error is possible. The chain uses TRBV7-7 and TRBJ2-7, with 7 bases aligning to TRBD1. Germline CDR1 and CDR2: SSHAT and FNYEAQ (reference sequence). The CDR3 contains 14 residues. The CDR3 loop is CASSFGTARGEQYF. As DNA, the CDR3 is TGTGCTAGCAGCTTCGGGACAGCGAGGGGCGAGCAGTACTTC.

In this sample, this clone turned up a few times. The DNA of the CDR3 is TGTGCCAGCAGCTTTCTATCGGGCAGGGCTAGCACAGATACGCAGTATTTT. It codes for CASSFLSGRASTDTQYF. The chain uses TRBV5-8 and TRBJ2-3; D might be TRBD1 (5 bases). Germline V gene sequence: CDR1 SGHTS, CDR2 YDEGEE. V dropped 2 bases and J dropped 0 bases, with 16 bases sitting between them. The CDR3 has 17 amino acids.

There are many counts of this clone. The chain carries TRBV10-3 and TRBJ1-3; D is possibly TRBD1 (5 bases). Trimming removed 4 bases at V and 0 bases at J, with 7 bases between. The length of the CDR3 is 14 residues. Germline CDR1 ENHRY, CDR2 SYGVKD. The CDR3 region has the DNA TGTGCCATCAGTGTGACAGTCTCTGGAAACACCATATATTTT. Amino acids: CAISVTVSGNTIYF.

The gene calls are TRBV29-1 and TRBJ1-6, with D unresolved. The CDR3 is 13 amino acids. From germline, CDR1 is SQVTM and CDR2 ANQGSEA. V shed 4 bases and J shed 9 bases, with 13 bases lying between them. Written as DNA, the CDR3 is TGCAGCGTTGCAACTGAAGGGAGTTCACCCCTCCACTTT. Translating gives CSVATEGSSPLHF.

There are a few counts of this clone. The gene calls are TRBV29-1 and TRBJ2-3; D unresolved. Germline V CDR1 and CDR2: SQVTM, ANQGSEA. This CDR3 region has 12 residues. V gave up 4 bases and J gave up 1 base, with 6 bases separating them. This CDR3 is CSVVSGTDTQYF. In nucleotides, the CDR3 is TGCAGCGTTGTGTCTGGCACAGATACGCAGTATTTT.

At least ten counts were recorded for this clone. The genes are TRBV5-8 and TRBJ1-1; a possible D gene is TRBD1 (5 bases). The CDR3 runs 16 residues. Trimming pared 3 bases from V and 1 base from J, leaving 16 bases between. Looked up from germline, CDR1 is SGHTS and CDR2 is YDEGEE. CDR3 loop: CASSSQRGWRNTEAFF. The CDR3, as DNA: TGTGCCAGCAGCTCTCAAAGGGGTTGGAGGAACACTGAAGCTTTCTTT.

This clone has a count of ten or more. The chain is built from TRBV2 and TRBJ2-5; 7 nucleotides align to TRBD2. CDR3 size: 16 residues. The ends lost 6 bases at V and 2 bases at J; junction bases unmatched: 12. CDR1 is SNHLY and CDR2 is FYNNEI in the germline V gene. The CDR3 here is CASSPVYLSGQETQYF. The DNA of the CDR3 is TGTGCCAGCAGCCCGGTTTATCTTAGCGGGCAAGAGACCCAGTACTTC. The full variable domain, its missing parts supplied by reference TRBV2 and TRBJ2-5, is EPEVTQTPSHQVTQMGQEVILRCVPISNHLYFYWYRQILGQKVEFLVSFYNNEISEKSEIFDDQFSVERPDGSNFTLKIRSTKLEDSAMYFCASSPVYLSGQETQYFGPGTRLLVL.

This clone came up many times. This sequence joins TRBV10-3 and TRBJ2-7, with 8 nucleotides matching TRBD2. Germline values: CDR1 ENHRY, CDR2 SYGVKD. Trimming took 7 bases from V and 3 from J; bases not matched to a gene: 11. This CDR3 contains 15 residues. The CDR3 region is CAIKHEAAGVYEQYF. Here the CDR3 DNA reads TGTGCCATCAAGCACGAAGCAGCGGGAGTCTACGAGCAGTACTTC.

This clone occurred many times. This chain connects TRBV6-5 to TRBJ2-1, with TRBD1 as a possible D gene (5 bases). V was pared by 4 bases and J by 8 bases, with 18 bases between. Germline loops: CDR1 MNHEY, CDR2 SVGAGI. CDR3 length: 15 amino acids. The CDR3 DNA is TGTGCCAGCAGTTTGACGAGATGGGGCCCGGATGAGCAGTTCTTC. It is translated as CASSLTRWGPDEQFF.

The sample holds many counts of this clone. This sample also contains other DNA sequences that code for the same CDR3. The chain couples TRBV4-1 to TRBJ2-3, with 8 bases fitting TRBD2. The V segment lost 1 base and the J segment 1 base; nucleotides outside the gene matches: 7. This CDR3 spans 17 amino acids. Per the germline V gene, CDR1 is MGHRA and CDR2 is YSYEKL. Here the CDR3 reads CASSQGYGGVGTDTQYF. The CDR3 DNA reads as TGCGCCAGCAGCCAAGGGTACGGGGGGGTGGGCACAGATACGCAGTATTTT.

This clone was detected ten times or more. The chain couples TRBV7-2 to TRBJ2-2, with 7 bases identical to TRBD2. CDR1 and CDR2 from the germline V gene are SGHTA and FQGNSA. V trimming: 6 bases; J trimming: 4 bases; junction bases outside the gene matches: 8. This CDR3 spans 15 amino acids. CDR3 loop: CASRGGDGGTGELFF. CDR3 coding DNA: TGTGCCAGCAGGGGAGGGGACGGTGGCACCGGGGAGCTGTTTTTT.

This clone was detected ten times or more. V usage is TRBV29-1 and J usage is TRBJ2-7, with a tentative D call TRBD2 (5 bases). V lost 3 bases, J lost 5 bases, and 23 bases lay in between. CDR1 is SQVTM, CDR2 ANQGSEA, per germline. The CDR3 is 16 amino acids. The CDR3 nucleotides are TGCAGCGTTGACGGCGGGCCAACCGGATCGATTCACGAGCAGTACTTC. Amino acids: CSVDGGPTGSIHEQYF.

This clone was seen many times. The rearrangement uses TRBV21-1 and TRBJ1-3; no DNA check was done on the table's D call, TRBD1. TRBV21-1 is a pseudogene segment. The CDR3 has 16 residues. The CDR3 sequence: CASSVRDTDSGNTIYF. As DNA, the CDR3 is TGTGCCAGCAGCGTCCGGGACACCGACTCTGGAAACACCATATATTTT.

This clone has a count of ten or more. The CDR3 here is CASTRGVEQFF. CDR3 sequence (DNA): TGTGCCAGCACCCGGGGGGTTGAGCAGTTCTTC. V and J are TRBV27 and TRBJ2-1, with 7 positions matching TRBD2. Trimming cost V 7 bases and J 9 bases; bases outside gene matches: 3. The CDR3 has 11 amino acids. Looked up from germline, CDR1 is MNHEY and CDR2 is SMNVEV (reference sequence).

This clone was observed at least ten times. The CDR3 region is CASSLNYEQYF. CDR3 nucleotide sequence: TGTGCCAGCAGCTTAAATTACGAGCAGTACTTC. The chain has TRBV6-5 and TRBJ2-7; D is undetermined. This CDR3 region has 11 residues. Trimming stripped 6 bases from V and 4 bases from J, with 7 bases between. Germline V gives CDR1 MNHEY, CDR2 SVGAGI.

In this sample, this clone turned up many times. The chain carries TRBV7-2 and TRBJ1-1; 11 bases fit TRBD1. Germline V gene data show CDR1 as SGHTA and CDR2 as FQGNSA. The length of the CDR3 is 14 residues. V shed 6 bases, J shed 6 bases, and the junction held 6 bases outside the gene matches. DNA for the CDR3: TGTGCCAGCAGTGGACAGGGGGCCAACCCTGAAGCTTTCTTT. Translating it yields CASSGQGANPEAFF.

This clone was picked up many times. This chain uses TRBV5-1 with TRBJ2-1, with 7 bases fitting TRBD1. Germline loops: CDR1 SGHRS, CDR2 YFSETQ. V lost 4 bases, J lost 7 bases, and 8 bases stayed unmatched. This CDR3 spans 14 amino acids. The CDR3: CASSEGTAGNEQFF. CDR3 DNA: TGCGCCAGCAGCGAGGGGACAGCCGGGAATGAGCAGTTCTTC.

This clone was seen many times. The V and J genes are TRBV5-6 and TRBJ2-6, with D possibly being TRBD2 (5 bases). The CDR3 consists of 16 residues. Germline V lookup: CDR1 SGHDT, CDR2 YYEEEE. With 1 base removed from V and 2 bases from J, the gap between germline ends came to 10 bases. This CDR3 reads CASSLPSRAGANVLTF. The CDR3 DNA sequence: TGTGCCAGCAGCTTGCCGTCGCGGGCTGGGGCCAACGTCCTGACTTTC. The entire variable domain, with the rest obtained from reference TRBV5-6 and TRBJ2-6, is as follows: DAGVTQSPTHLIKTRGQQVTLRCSPKSGHDTVSWYQQALGQGPQFIFQYYEEEERQRGNFPDRFSGHQFPNYSSELNVNALLLGDSALYLCASSLPSRAGANVLTFGAGSRLTVL.

This clone showed up many times. The rearrangement joins TRBV27 to TRBJ2-3; TRBD2 might be the D (5 bases). The germline V and J ends were trimmed by 6 bases and 2 bases, with 21 bases remaining between them. CDR1 and CDR2 from the germline V gene are MNHEY and SMNVEV (reference sequence). The CDR3 covers 17 residues. CDR3 coding DNA: TGTGCCAGCAGCTCATTATCGGCTAGCCTTCCCACAGATACGCAGTATTTT. Residues: CASSSLSASLPTDTQYF.

This clone was found many times. The chain combines TRBV19 with TRBJ2-7; TRBD1 agrees at 11 bases. The V and J ends lost 5 bases and 3 bases, in that order; junction bases with no gene match: 6. CDR1 is LNHDA, CDR2 SQIVND, per germline (reference sequence). The CDR3 consists of 15 residues. CDR3 amino acids: CASSAAGTGGYEQYF. CDR3 nucleotide sequence: TGTGCCAGTAGTGCAGCCGGGACAGGGGGCTACGAGCAGTACTTC.

This clone was counted at least ten times. The V and J genes are TRBV30 and TRBJ2-7; TRBD2 matches 9 bases. CDR3 size: 13 residues. Germline CDR1 reads GTSNPN; CDR2 reads SVGIG (reference sequence). V was pared by 7 bases and J by 3 bases, with 7 bases of the junction left unmatched. The CDR3, as DNA: TGTGCCTTTAAGCGGGAGGTCCTCTACGAGCAGTACTTC. This gives the protein CAFKREVLYEQYF.

Many counts were recorded for this clone. The chain joins TRBV7-9 to TRBJ2-1; TRBD1 is a possible D gene (6 bases). CDR3 length: 14 residues. The V and J ends lost 5 bases and 6 bases respectively, with 14 bases between them. Germline V CDR1 and CDR2: SEHNR, FQNEAQ (reference sequence). The CDR3 reads CASSRRTARNEQFF. CDR3 DNA sequence: TGTGCCAGCAGCCGAAGGACAGCACGCAATGAGCAGTTCTTC. The full variable domain, with the rest looked up from reference TRBV7-9 and TRBJ2-1, is DTGVSQNPRHKITKRGQNVTFRCDPISEHNRLYWYRQTLGQGPEFLTYFQNEAQLEKSRLLSDRFSAERPKGSFSTLEIQRTEQGDSAMYLCASSRRTARNEQFFGPGTRLTVL.

At least ten counts were recorded for this clone. V usage is TRBV7-8 and J usage is TRBJ2-5, with 7 bases fitting TRBD1. Trimming took 3 bases from V and 5 from J; bases not matched to a gene: 6. The CDR3 is made up of 14 amino acids. Germline CDR1 SGHVS, CDR2 FQNEAQ. The CDR3 DNA reads TGTGCCAGCAGCTTCCAGGACAGGTGGGAGACCCAGTACTTC. Amino acids: CASSFQDRWETQYF.

This clone was seen repeatedly, ten times or more. This chain links TRBV5-1 with TRBJ2-7; TRBD1 matches at 7 bases. Germline V CDR1 and CDR2: SGHRS, YFSETQ. The junction had 2 bases not matched to a gene; V was cut back by 0 bases and J by 2 bases. The CDR3 has 14 residues. CDR3 sequence: CASSLAGQTYEQYF. CDR3 sequence (DNA): TGCGCCAGCAGCTTGGCGGGACAGACCTACGAGCAGTACTTC.

This clone was recorded a few times. The V and J genes are TRBV19 and TRBJ1-6; D unclear. Per the germline V gene, CDR1 is LNHDA and CDR2 is SQIVND (reference sequence). The CDR3 is 15 amino acids. V lost 4 bases to trimming and J lost 5 bases, with 12 bases between them. The CDR3 DNA reads TGTGCCAGTAGTACCTTCGCCAGGAATAATTCACCCCTCCACTTT. Its translation is CASSTFARNNSPLHF.

This clone was observed at least ten times. The chain combines TRBV7-3 with TRBJ2-2; 8 bases are a match to TRBD1. The CDR3 is 16 residues long. Unmatched junction bases numbered 4, after V lost 4 bases and J lost 0 bases. CDR1 and CDR2 (germline): SGHTA, FQGTGA. In DNA form, the CDR3 reads TGTGCCAGCAGCTCTCAGGGGGCTTCGAACACCGGGGAGCTGTTTTTT. Amino acids: CASSSQGASNTGELFF.

This clone has more than one count but fewer than ten. The V gene is TRBV4-1, the J gene TRBJ2-7; TRBD2 aligns across 9 bases. Trimming at V came to 1 base and at J to 2 bases, leaving 3 bases not matched to a gene. Germline CDR1 MGHRA, CDR2 YSYEKL. The CDR3 runs to 15 residues. The CDR3 reads CASSQGTSETYEQYF. DNA of the CDR3: TGCGCCAGCAGCCAAGGGACTAGCGAGACCTACGAGCAGTACTTC.

Ten or more counts support this clone. The chain joins TRBV27 to TRBJ1-2, with D uncertain. V shed 6 bases and J shed 3 bases, with 17 bases lying between them. This CDR3 is 15 amino acids long. CDR1 and CDR2 from the germline V gene are MNHEY and SMNVEV (reference sequence). DNA of the CDR3: TGTGCCAGCAGGGGTTATATACCGGGTTACTATGGCTACACCTTC. Amino acids: CASRGYIPGYYGYTF.

At least ten counts were recorded for this clone. The gene calls are TRBV7-3 and TRBJ1-1; 10 bases fit TRBD1. V dropped 5 bases and J dropped 4; count of bases not matched to a gene: 1. Per germline, CDR1 SGHTA and CDR2 FQGTGA. CDR3 size: 13 residues. The CDR3 sequence is CASSGQGGTEAFF. As DNA, the CDR3 is TGTGCCAGCAGCGGACAGGGGGGCACTGAAGCTTTCTTT.